Presented here are 27 T cell receptor beta chains from one specimen sequenced in a study of beta chain features in type 1 diabetes. Overall study results and limits: Moderately but significantly shorter TCRB CDR3s were found in Type 1 diabetes patients in all four CD4+ subsets.

As every portion of the isolated RNA was reverse transcribed, the sequencing read expressed TCRB transcripts. The data were produced by immunoSEQ multiplex PCR, yet TCRdb's version contains in-frame clones alone and is incomplete. Counted here are about 15,000 clones, 70% to 80% occurring once; the ten biggest clones make up approximately 0.31%. These receptors have no identified antigens. The sample taken for sequencing was stem cell memory CD4+ T cells from blood. The receptors stem from a young woman with type 1 diabetes.

As for this clone: One junction end disagrees with the germline gene, perhaps due to a read error. The genes are TRBV20-1 and TRBJ2-7; tentative D call: TRBD1 (5 bases). The CDR3 consists of 9 residues. CDR1 and CDR2 (germline): DFQATT, SNEGSKA (reference sequence). This chain's CDR3 is CSASRQFLF. CDR3 sequence (DNA): TGCAGTGCTAGCCGACAGTTCCTCTTC.

The chain links TRBV7-9 to TRBJ1-6, with D tentatively TRBD1 (6 bases). Trimming stripped 9 bases from V and 10 bases from J, with 19 bases between. Germline V gene lookup returns CDR1 SEHNR and CDR2 FQNEAQ (reference sequence). This CDR3 is built from 14 residues. The CDR3 DNA follows: TGTGCCAGTCGGCCTAGCGGGGGCGAGTCACCCCTCCACTTT. It codes for CASRPSGGESPLHF.

The chain employs TRBV19 and TRBJ2-5, with 8 bases that match TRBD1. The end of the DNA is better explained by TRBJ2-7, so the J call may be wrong. This CDR3 comprises 13 residues. Germline V gives CDR1 LNHDA, CDR2 SQIVND (reference sequence). CDR3 coding DNA: TGTGCCAGTAAAGGTGACAGGGGATACGAGCAGTACTTC. Protein sequence: CASKGDRGYEQYF.

The chain combines TRBV7-2 with TRBJ2-3; 12 nucleotides match TRBD2. The V and J ends lost 1 base and 4 bases, in that order; junction bases with no gene match: 3. Germline CDR1 reads SGHTA; CDR2 reads FQGNSA. The CDR3 consists of 16 residues. Here the CDR3 DNA reads TGTGCCAGCAGCTTAGAGTCTAGCGGGAGGGCAGATACGCAGTATTTT. Its translation is CASSLESSGRADTQYF.

This chain links TRBV7-3 with TRBJ2-1, with D perhaps TRBD1 (5 bases). V gave up 5 bases and J gave up 3 bases, with 8 bases separating them. From germline, CDR1 is SGHTA and CDR2 FQGTGA. There are 13 residues in the CDR3. In DNA, the CDR3 is TGTGCCAGCAGCGACACAGGCTACAATGAGCAGTTCTTC. This encodes CASSDTGYNEQFF. Using reference TRBV7-3 and TRBJ2-1 for the parts outside the CDR3, the full variable domain is GAGVSQTPSNKVTEKGKYVELRCDPISGHTALYWYRQSLGQGPEFLIYFQGTGAADDSGLPNDRFFAVRPEGSVSTLKIQRTERGDSAVYLCASSDTGYNEQFFGPGTRLTVL.

The rearrangement joins TRBV19 to TRBJ1-2, with D possibly matching TRBD1 (5 bases). This CDR3 has 15 amino acids. Germline CDR1 and CDR2: LNHDA and SQIVND (reference sequence). Trimming shortened V by 3 bases and J by 0 bases, and 11 bases separated the two germline ends. As DNA, the CDR3 is TGTGCCAGTAGTATGAGGCCACAGGCTAACTATGGCTACACCTTC. Amino acids: CASSMRPQANYGYTF.

The chain joins TRBV19 to TRBJ1-2, with D uncertain. Trimming shortened V by 7 bases and J by 6 bases, and 9 bases separated the two germline ends. The germline V gene has CDR1 LNHDA and CDR2 SQIVND (reference sequence). The CDR3 runs 11 residues. The CDR3 loop reads CASINQDGYTF. The DNA for the CDR3 is TGTGCCAGTATCAATCAGGATGGCTACACCTTC.

This chain connects TRBV7-2 to TRBJ2-1, with 8 nucleotides matching TRBD2. This CDR3 spans 13 amino acids. The V gene end was trimmed by 8 bases and the J gene end by 2 bases; junction bases not matched to a gene: 2. The germline V gene has CDR1 SGHTA and CDR2 FQGNSA. The CDR3 loop is CASASGPYNEQFF. CDR3 sequence (DNA): TGTGCCAGCGCTAGCGGGCCCTACAATGAGCAGTTCTTC. Complete variable domain (other parts from reference TRBV7-2 and TRBJ2-1): GAGVSQSPSNKVTEKGKDVELRCDPISGHTALYWYRQSLGQGLEFLIYFQGNSAPDKSGLPSDRFSAERTGGSVSTLTIQRTQQEDSAVYLCASASGPYNEQFFGPGTRLTVL.

The chain couples TRBV28 to TRBJ2-5, with 8 bases fitting TRBD1. In germline, CDR1 is MDHEN, CDR2 SYDVKM. The CDR3 is 17 amino acids. V trimming: 3 bases; J trimming: 3 bases; junction bases outside the gene matches: 12. The CDR3, as DNA: TGTGCCAGCAGTTTTCCGCCCGGACAGGGTAGAAAAGAGACCCAGTACTTC. Its translation: CASSFPPGQGRKETQYF.

The CDR3: CASHPGAYGYTF. The CDR3 coding sequence is TGTGCCAGTCACCCAGGGGCCTATGGCTACACCTTC. The chain employs TRBV19 and TRBJ1-2, with D possibly matching TRBD1 (6 bases). Between the trimmed V and J ends, which lost 8 bases and 4 bases, there was a span of 11 bases. CDR1 and CDR2 (germline): LNHDA, SQIVND (reference sequence). The CDR3 totals 12 residues.

For the CDR3, the DNA is TGTGCCAGCAGCAATTCTAGGGGCATAAACGAGCAGTACTTC. It encodes CASSNSRGINEQYF. The chain is built from TRBV7-9 and TRBJ2-7; TRBD1 might be the D (5 bases). Between the trimmed V and J ends, which lost 5 bases and 5 bases, there was a span of 16 bases. This CDR3 region has 14 residues. Germline V lookup: CDR1 SEHNR, CDR2 FQNEAQ (reference sequence).

This chain uses TRBV11-2 with TRBJ2-7, with TRBD1 matching over 8 bases. With V trimmed by 0 bases and J by 4 bases, 14 bases remained unmatched. This CDR3 has 18 residues. Germline V gene lookup returns CDR1 SGHAT and CDR2 FQNNGV. In DNA, the CDR3 is TGTGCCAGCAGCTTAGATCGTCCCAGGGGGCTTATTTTGTACGAGCAGTACTTC. Translation: CASSLDRPRGLILYEQYF.

This chain connects TRBV7-2 to TRBJ2-3; 7 nucleotides line up with TRBD2. This CDR3 spans 14 amino acids. V lost 3 bases to trimming and J lost 6 bases; unmatched junction nucleotides: 6. CDR1 SGHTA and CDR2 FQGNSA come from the germline V gene. The CDR3 nucleotides read TGTGCCAGCAGCTTTGGGCTAGCGGTGGATACGCAGTATTTT. Translation: CASSFGLAVDTQYF. Full variable domain (remainder filled in from reference TRBV7-2 and TRBJ2-3): GAGVSQSPSNKVTEKGKDVELRCDPISGHTALYWYRQSLGQGLEFLIYFQGNSAPDKSGLPSDRFSAERTGGSVSTLTIQRTQQEDSAVYLCASSFGLAVDTQYFGPGTRLTVL.

The chain has TRBV7-9 and TRBJ2-5; 8 nucleotides align to TRBD2. Germline V gene sequence: CDR1 SEHNR, CDR2 FQNEAQ (reference sequence). J lost 0 bases, V lost 4 bases, and 13 bases had no gene match. The CDR3 runs to 18 residues. Written as DNA, the CDR3 is TGTGCCAGCAGCTCTACTCCCGGGGGGGGAGCCAACCAAGAGACCCAGTACTTC. Amino acid sequence: CASSSTPGGGANQETQYF.

The gene calls are TRBV18 and TRBJ2-1; D might be TRBD1 (5 bases). The CDR3 length is 13 residues. Trimming left V 3 bases short and J 7 bases short, with 10 bases between. The germline V gene has CDR1 KGHSH and CDR2 LQKENI. CDR3 loop: CASSPYQGNEQFF. DNA of the CDR3: TGTGCCAGCTCACCCTACCAGGGAAATGAGCAGTTCTTC.

The chain combines TRBV6-1 with TRBJ2-5; D is ambiguous. The CDR3 length is 16 residues. The germline V gene has CDR1 MNHNS and CDR2 SASEGT. Trimming shortened V by 4 bases and J by 0 bases, and 15 bases separated the two germline ends. CDR3 in DNA: TGTGCCAGCAGTGCCTGGCGATACAGAAACCAAGAGACCCAGTACTTC. Translated: CASSAWRYRNQETQYF.

This sequence joins TRBV30 and TRBJ1-1, with D perhaps TRBD1 (5 bases). Trimming pared 2 bases from V and 5 bases from J, leaving 12 bases between. The CDR3 loop spans 13 amino acids. The V gene's germline CDR1 is GTSNPN and CDR2 SVGIG (reference sequence). CDR3 sequence: CAWSIQGGTEAFF. CDR3 DNA: TGTGCCTGGAGTATCCAGGGAGGAACTGAAGCTTTCTTT.

This clone came up once. The chain has TRBV18 and TRBJ1-3, with 7 positions matching TRBD1. Per the germline V gene, CDR1 is KGHSH and CDR2 is LQKENI. The CDR3 contains 16 residues. With V trimmed by 5 bases and J by 0 bases, 7 bases remained unmatched. Written as DNA, the CDR3 is TGTGCCAGCTCAACAGGGGTATCACTCTCTGGAAACACCATATATTTT. Translating it yields CASSTGVSLSGNTIYF.

This chain links TRBV6-5 with TRBJ1-1; D is uncertain. V was pared by 1 base and J by 1 base, with 7 bases between. CDR1 MNHEY and CDR2 SVGAGI come from the germline V gene. The CDR3 runs to 14 residues. Here the CDR3 reads CASSYLTRNTEAFF. As DNA, the CDR3 is TGTGCCAGCAGTTACTTGACAAGGAACACTGAAGCTTTCTTT.

V and J are TRBV18 and TRBJ1-3; D uncertain. V lost 1 base to trimming and J lost 4 bases, with 23 bases between them. The CDR3 has 19 residues. Germline V lookup: CDR1 KGHSH, CDR2 LQKENI. The CDR3 spells CASSPQPGIITRSGNTIYF. CDR3 in DNA: TGTGCCAGCTCACCACAACCAGGCATAATCACAAGGTCCGGAAACACCATATATTTT.

The chain employs TRBV10-3 and TRBJ1-5, with a weak D call TRBD1 (6 bases). Trimming took off 0 bases at V and 4 bases at J, with 19 bases between the two ends. Germline loops: CDR1 ENHRY, CDR2 SYGVKD. This CDR3 comprises 18 residues. CDR3 nucleotide sequence: TGTGCCATCAGTGAGTCTGGGCCAGGGGCTAATAGGAATCAGCCCCAGCATTTT. Amino acids: CAISESGPGANRNQPQHF.

The chain recombines TRBV5-1 with TRBJ2-1, with D possibly TRBD2 on 6 matching bases. Trimming shortened V by 0 bases and J by 9 bases, and 13 bases separated the two germline ends. CDR1 SGHRS and CDR2 YFSETQ come from the germline V gene. The CDR3 covers 14 residues. The CDR3 coding sequence is TGCGCCAGCAGCTTGGCCCAGGAGGGAGGTGAGCAGTTCTTC. Protein product: CASSLAQEGGEQFF.

The chain carries TRBV7-9 and TRBJ1-3, with D uncertain. Germline loops: CDR1 SEHNR, CDR2 FQNEAQ (reference sequence). There are 13 residues in the CDR3. The V gene lost 10 bases and the J gene lost 4 bases, with 14 bases spanning the gap. The DNA for the CDR3 is TGTGCCATCTCTTCGGGTAAAGGAAACACCATATATTTT. Residues: CAISSGKGNTIYF.

The J gene is TRBJ2-2, the V gene TRBV4-1, with a possible D match to TRBD2 (5 bases). The germline V gene has CDR1 MGHRA and CDR2 YSYEKL. This CDR3 is 18 amino acids long. Trimming stripped 0 bases from V and 7 bases from J, with 21 bases between. CDR3 in amino acids: CASSQDEKRASRVGELFF. As DNA, the CDR3 is TGCGCCAGCAGCCAAGATGAAAAGAGGGCTAGTCGTGTCGGGGAGCTGTTTTTT.

The rearrangement joins TRBV7-9 to TRBJ2-1, with TRBD2 identical over 13 bases. V lost 4 bases to trimming and J lost 4 bases; unmatched junction nucleotides: 4. The CDR3 is 16 amino acids. Germline-derived CDR1 and CDR2 are SEHNR and FQNEAQ (reference sequence). Here the CDR3 reads CASSSWTSGRYNEQFF. The CDR3 DNA reads as TGTGCCAGCAGCTCCTGGACTAGCGGGAGATACAATGAGCAGTTCTTC.

This chain links TRBV5-4 with TRBJ2-3; 15 bases agree with TRBD2. With 5 bases clipped from V and 5 bases from J, the junction kept 3 bases outside the gene matches. The CDR3 runs to 15 residues. Germline V gene data show CDR1 as SGHNT and CDR2 as YYREEE (reference sequence). This CDR3 reads CASSWGLAGGDTQYF. The CDR3 nucleotides read TGTGCCAGCAGTTGGGGACTAGCGGGAGGAGATACGCAGTATTTT.

This clone was counted once. The V call is TRBV30, the J call TRBJ1-5, with 10 bases lining up with TRBD1. Germline V gene data show CDR1 as GTSNPN and CDR2 as SVGIG (reference sequence). CDR3 length equals 15 residues. Unmatched junction bases numbered 6, after V lost 0 bases and J lost 7 bases. The CDR3 nucleotides are TGTGCCTGGAGTGTAGTTGGACAGGGGGTGCAGCCCCAGCATTTT. This sequence encodes CAWSVVGQGVQPQHF. The full variable domain, completed using reference TRBV30 and TRBJ1-5, is SQTIHQWPATLVQPVGSPLSLECTVEGTSNPNLYWYRQAAGRGLQLLFYSVGIGQISSEVPQNLSASRPQDRQFILSSKKLLLSDSGFYLCAWSVVGQGVQPQHFGDGTRLSIL.